The source of this TCR beta chain is a study of response to subunit inactivated influenza vaccine. The V and J ends lost 3 bases and 7 bases, in that order; junction bases with no gene match: 13. The CDR3 has 15 residues. The V gene's germline CDR1 is GTSNPN and CDR2 SVGIG (reference sequence). In regard to this clonotype: The antigen is unknown.

Overall study findings and caveats: It was suggested by the authors that few new T cells are recruited by each seasonal influenza vaccination.

TCRdb analysed the RT-PCR reads with MiXCR anew, one entry per CDR3 protein. There are more than 400,000 distinct CDR3 sequences in the sample; 9.5% to 12% occur only once, and approximately 12% lies in the top ten. Specimen: PBMCs from blood, collected 35 to 45 days after vaccination. The rearrangement joins TRBV30 to TRBJ2-7, with 9 bases matching TRBD2. The origin of this receptor is a man in his fifties or sixties who received an inactivated influenza vaccine. The CDR3 here is CAWSGLGAGGYEQYF. The CDR3 DNA reads TGTGCCTGGAGCGGGTTAGGAGCGGGAGGATATGAGCAGTACTTC.